This TCR beta chain stems from a study of radiation and T cells in renal cell carcinoma. Study-wide points: Top tumor clonotypes rose in blood 2 weeks post-radiation, then contracted. No pretreatment tumor biopsies were available for baseline clonotypes.

Time point of the sample: blood 4 weeks post-SBRT, at nephrectomy. Treatment described: 15 Gy SBRT to primary tumor, nephrectomy 4 weeks later. Nephrectomy followed 15 Gy stereotactic body radiation by 4 weeks. This renal cell carcinoma was of the clear cell type. Germline CDR1 is SGHVS and CDR2 is FNYEAQ. CDR3 length equals 13 residues. V lost 6 bases and J lost 3, with 12 bases in between. Only in-frame clones appear in the TCRdb table, and some are missing; sequencing was by immunoSEQ multiplex PCR. The sample has fewer than 85,000 clones; approximately 90% are singletons. In the case of this clone: What it binds is unknown.

The rearrangement joins TRBV7-6 to TRBJ2-7; either TRBD1 or TRBD2 may fit D (5 bases each). This clonotype was sampled from a woman in her 70s with renal cell carcinoma. The specimen was blood, collected from a patient whose treatment included radiotherapy and nephrectomy. CDR3 protein: CASRDRDGYEQYF. CDR3 sequence (DNA): TGTGCCAGCAGGGATCGGGACGGCTACGAGCAGTACTTC.